Below are 7 T cell receptor beta chains sequenced from a single sample in a study of blood T cells in healthy people across ages. A second PCR, run for roughly 7 to 11 cycles, used a sample-barcoded 5' primer plus a J-beta primer mix. Via MiXCR, TCRdb re-called the 5' RACE reads, giving one row per CDR3 protein. Found here are 1.2 million to 1.5 million distinct CDR3 sequences, approximately 38% of them singletons; the top ten hold 7.9%. The sample taken for sequencing was blood. The source of these receptors is a young woman in good health.

The chain has TRBV9 and TRBJ2-5; 8 bases fit TRBD2. The CDR3 contains 16 residues. Looked up from germline, CDR1 is SGDLS and CDR2 is YYNGEE. V was clipped by 0 bases and J by 2 bases; unmatched bases: 6. The CDR3 loop is CASSVVAGGSQETQYF. The CDR3 region has the DNA TGTGCCAGCAGCGTAGTGGCGGGGGGCAGTCAAGAGACCCAGTACTTC.

The chain recombines TRBV4-1 with TRBJ2-7; possible D gene TRBD1, 6 bases. Germline V gene data show CDR1 as MGHRA and CDR2 as YSYEKL. There are 14 residues in the CDR3. The V end was cut by 2 bases, the J end by 1 base, with 9 bases between. Written as DNA, the CDR3 is TGCGCCAGCAGCCAAATCACAGGGTCCTACGAGCAGTACTTC. Translation: CASSQITGSYEQYF.

The chain combines TRBV4-1 with TRBJ2-3; weak D call: TRBD1 (6 bases). Germline assignment: CDR1 MGHRA and CDR2 YSYEKL. The V gene lost 4 bases and the J gene lost 2 bases, with 16 bases spanning the gap. The CDR3 runs 16 residues. The CDR3 DNA sequence: TGCGCCAGCAGCCTCCGACAGGCCCGAGACACAGATACGCAGTATTTT. Its translation: CASSLRQARDTDTQYF.

The rearrangement uses TRBV4-1 and TRBJ2-3, with a possible D match to TRBD1 (5 bases). The V end lost 6 bases, the J end lost 3 bases, and 13 bases lay between the germline ends. The CDR3 length is 14 residues. Germline CDR1 is MGHRA and CDR2 is YSYEKL. The CDR3 nucleotides are TGCGCCAGCAGTTCAGGGTATAGGACAGATACGCAGTATTTT. Protein sequence: CASSSGYRTDTQYF.

This clonotype was recorded many times. The junction and the germline gene differ at one end; a read error may be behind it. J is TRBJ2-4 and V is TRBV29-1; D uncertain. Germline V gene lookup returns CDR1 SQVTM and CDR2 ANQGSEA. CDR3 size: 12 residues. This chain's CDR3 is CSAEVAKNIQYF. CDR3 nucleotide sequence: TGCAGCGCTGAAGTAGCCAAAAACATTCAGTACTTC.

The chain couples TRBV6-1 to TRBJ2-3, with 11 bases fitting TRBD2. With 11 bases clipped from V and 2 bases from J, the junction kept 6 bases outside the gene matches. Germline V gene data show CDR1 as MNHNS and CDR2 as SASEGT. The CDR3 length is 14 residues. For the CDR3, the DNA is TGTGCCGGAAAGACTAGCGGGGTCACAGATACGCAGTATTTT. Translated, it gives CAGKTSGVTDTQYF.

The chain employs TRBV3-1 and TRBJ2-4; 8 bases match TRBD2. The J call may be wrong; the DNA end is better matched by TRBJ2-7. CDR3 length: 16 amino acids. Germline V gene data show CDR1 as LGHDT and CDR2 as YNNKEL (reference sequence). The DNA for the CDR3 is TGTGCCAGCAGTCAATCAGCCGGGACTAGAGTCCACGAGCAGTACTTC. Protein: CASSQSAGTRVHEQYF.